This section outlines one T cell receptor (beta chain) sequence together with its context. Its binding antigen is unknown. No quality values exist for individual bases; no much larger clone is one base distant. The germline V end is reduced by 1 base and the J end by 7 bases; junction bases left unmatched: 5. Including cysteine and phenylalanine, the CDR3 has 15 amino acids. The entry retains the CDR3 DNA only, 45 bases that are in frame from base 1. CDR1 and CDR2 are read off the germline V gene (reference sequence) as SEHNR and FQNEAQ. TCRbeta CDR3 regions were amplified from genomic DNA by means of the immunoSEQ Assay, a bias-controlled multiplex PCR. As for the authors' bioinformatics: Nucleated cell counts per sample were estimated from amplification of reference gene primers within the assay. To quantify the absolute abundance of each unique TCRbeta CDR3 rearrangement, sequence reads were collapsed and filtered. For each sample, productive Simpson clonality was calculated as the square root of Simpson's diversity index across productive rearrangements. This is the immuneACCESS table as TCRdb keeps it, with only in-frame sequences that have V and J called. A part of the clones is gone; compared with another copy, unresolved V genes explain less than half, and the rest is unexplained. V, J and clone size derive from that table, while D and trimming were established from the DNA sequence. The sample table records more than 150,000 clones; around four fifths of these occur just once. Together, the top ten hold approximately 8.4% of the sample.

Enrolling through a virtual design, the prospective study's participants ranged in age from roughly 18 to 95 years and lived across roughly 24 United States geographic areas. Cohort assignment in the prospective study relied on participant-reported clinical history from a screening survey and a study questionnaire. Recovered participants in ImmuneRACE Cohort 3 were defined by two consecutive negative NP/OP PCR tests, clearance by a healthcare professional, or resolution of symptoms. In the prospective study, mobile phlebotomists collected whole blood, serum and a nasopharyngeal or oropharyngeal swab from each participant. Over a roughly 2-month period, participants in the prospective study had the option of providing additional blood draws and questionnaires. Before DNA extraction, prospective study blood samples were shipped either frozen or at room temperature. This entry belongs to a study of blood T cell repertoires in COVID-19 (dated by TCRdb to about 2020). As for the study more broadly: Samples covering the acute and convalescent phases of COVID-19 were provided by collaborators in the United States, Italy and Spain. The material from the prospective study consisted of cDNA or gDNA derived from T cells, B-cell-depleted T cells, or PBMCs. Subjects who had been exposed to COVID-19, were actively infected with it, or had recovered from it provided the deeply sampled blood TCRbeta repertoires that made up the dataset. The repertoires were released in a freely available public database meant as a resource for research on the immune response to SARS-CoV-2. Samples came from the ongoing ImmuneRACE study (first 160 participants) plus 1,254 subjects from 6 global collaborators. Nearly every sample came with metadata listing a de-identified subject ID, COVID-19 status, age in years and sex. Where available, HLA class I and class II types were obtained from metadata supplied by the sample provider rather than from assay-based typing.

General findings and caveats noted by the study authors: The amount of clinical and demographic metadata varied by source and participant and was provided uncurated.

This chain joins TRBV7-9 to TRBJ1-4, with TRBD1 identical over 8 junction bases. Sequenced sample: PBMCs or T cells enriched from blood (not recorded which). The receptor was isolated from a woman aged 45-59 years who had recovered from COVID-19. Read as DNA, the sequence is TGTGCCAGCAGCTTAGGGGGCAGGGGGCCTGAAAAACTGTTTTTT. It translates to CASSLGGRGPEKLFF.